This record covers a single T cell receptor beta chain. The CDR3 contains 11 residues. The V gene's germline CDR1 is DFQATT and CDR2 SNEGSKA (reference sequence). V gave up 6 bases and J gave up 9 bases, with 12 bases separating them. The record originates from a study of blood T cell repertoires in COVID-19. The wider study: PBMCs, B-cell-depleted T cells, or T cells provided the cDNA or gDNA that made up the material.

Original data processing: Reference gene primers were amplified, and this amplification served to estimate nucleated cell counts. This table comes from immunoSEQ multiplex PCR, and its TCRdb copy is limited to in-frame clones, with some not included. The DNA was the basis for D and trimming; V, J and clone size are from that table. Among tens of thousands of clones, roughly 85% were seen once, and the ten largest hold roughly 5%. The V call is TRBV20-1, the J call TRBJ2-1; tentatively, D is TRBD1 (5 bases). Sequenced sample: peripheral blood. This TCR was recovered from a human donor in a cohort sampled during active COVID-19. The CDR3 bases are TGCAGTGCGGGCTCAGGGCTTGAGCAGTTCTTC. This sequence encodes CSAGSGLEQFF.